This T cell receptor (beta chain) was identified during a study of blood T cell repertoires in COVID-19. Study-level information: From the United States, Italy and Spain came samples of acute and convalescent COVID-19. Nucleic acid was either cDNA or gDNA, and it came from T cells, B-cell-depleted T cells, or PBMCs.

The Seattle patients joined while their infection was active and were tracked longitudinally afterward. Here immunoSEQ multiplex PCR was the method, and the copy in TCRdb shows in-frame clones only, minus some. This sample has 100,000 to 150,000 clones, with roughly 86% found just once. The CDR3 length is 15 residues. V lost 0 bases, J lost 5 bases, and 14 bases lay in between. Looked up from germline, CDR1 is SGHRS and CDR2 is YFSETQ. Sequencing was carried out using peripheral blood. The chain joins TRBV5-1 to TRBJ1-1; perhaps TRBD1 as D (5 bases). The clonotype was recovered from a woman between 70 and 85 years old with COVID-19, enrolled during active disease. Here the CDR3 DNA reads TGCGCCAGCAGCTTGGTTCGGGGGAAAGAGACTGAAGCTTTCTTT. Its translation: CASSLVRGKETEAFF.